These 14 T cell receptor beta chains originate from one sample sequenced in a study of cytomegalovirus exposure and HLA in healthy donors. Primers: 60 Vbeta forward and 13 Jbeta reverse. Assay used: immunoSEQ multiplex PCR; TCRdb lists only in-frame clones, some missing. The sample yields some 190,000 clones, around 79% seen once. Sequencing input: PBMCs. The origin of the receptors is a woman younger than 30 in good health and CMV-seronegative.

The rearrangement uses TRBV5-6 and TRBJ1-1, with D maybe TRBD1 (6 bases). This CDR3 has 15 residues. Germline CDR1 is SGHDT and CDR2 is YYEEEE. V was pared by 4 bases and J by 2 bases, with 15 bases between. The CDR3 sequence is CASSLFRGGNTEAFF. The CDR3, as DNA: TGTGCCAGCAGCCTCTTTAGGGGGGGAAACACTGAAGCTTTCTTT. Together with reference TRBV5-6 and TRBJ1-1, the CDR3 gives the full variable domain: DAGVTQSPTHLIKTRGQQVTLRCSPKSGHDTVSWYQQALGQGPQFIFQYYEEEERQRGNFPDRFSGHQFPNYSSELNVNALLLGDSALYLCASSLFRGGNTEAFFGQGTRLTVV.

The gene calls are TRBV7-6 and TRBJ2-5; the match to TRBD1 covers 11 bases. Germline trimming cut 6 bases from V and 4 bases from J; bases unmatched to any gene: 7. Per the germline V gene, CDR1 is SGHVS and CDR2 is FNYEAQ. The length of the CDR3 is 15 residues. The CDR3 nucleotides read TGTGCCAGCAGTCAAATCGGGACAGGGGGAGAGACCCAGTACTTC. Residues: CASSQIGTGGETQYF.

Regarding this clone: The junction does not match germline at one end; this may be a read error. The chain recombines TRBV7-9 with TRBJ1-2; the match to TRBD1 covers 9 bases. The CDR3 covers 15 residues. Germline-derived CDR1 and CDR2 are SEHNR and FQNEAQ (reference sequence). For the CDR3, the DNA is TGTTCCAGCAGCTTACCACAGGGGGCGAGGGGTGGCTACACCTTC. Residues: CSSSLPQGARGGYTF. Using reference TRBV7-9 and TRBJ1-2 for the parts outside the CDR3, the full variable domain is DTGVSQNPRHKITKRGQNVTFRCDPISEHNRLYWYRQTLGQGPEFLTYFQNEAQLEKSRLLSDRFSAERPKGSFSTLEIQRTEQGDSAMYLCSSSLPQGARGGYTFGSGTRLTVV.

This clone turned up a few times. V usage is TRBV7-9 and J usage is TRBJ2-5, with TRBD2 matching 9 bases. CDR1 and CDR2 (germline): SEHNR, FQNEAQ (reference sequence). CDR3 length equals 14 residues. J was trimmed by 4 bases and V by 5 bases; bases with no gene match: 5. CDR3 in amino acids: CASSPGLALETQYF. CDR3 sequence (DNA): TGTGCCAGCAGCCCGGGACTAGCTCTAGAGACCCAGTACTTC.

This chain connects TRBV6-1 to TRBJ1-6; D is uncertain. Germline values: CDR1 MNHNS, CDR2 SASEGT. This CDR3 comprises 15 residues. The germline V and J ends were trimmed by 6 bases and 7 bases, with 16 bases remaining between them. The DNA for the CDR3 is TGTGCCAGCAGAGCCCCGAGGCAGAAGAATTCACCCCTCCACTTT. Protein: CASRAPRQKNSPLHF.

The genes are TRBV18 and TRBJ2-5; D might be TRBD2 (5 bases). V was clipped by 3 bases and J by 0 bases, with 11 bases between them. Germline CDR1 KGHSH, CDR2 LQKENI. The length of the CDR3 is 15 residues. In nucleotides, the CDR3 is TGTGCCAGCTCACCTGGTGAGGGAAACCAAGAGACCCAGTACTTC. Translation: CASSPGEGNQETQYF.

This clone turned up a few times. This chain links TRBV7-9 with TRBJ2-7; 10 positions match TRBD2. Unmatched junction bases numbered 0, after V lost 2 bases and J lost 2 bases. Germline V gene sequence: CDR1 SEHNR, CDR2 FQNEAQ (reference sequence). The CDR3 spans 14 residues. In DNA, the CDR3 is TGTGCCAGCAGCTTAACTAGCGGGACCTACGAGCAGTACTTC. Protein product: CASSLTSGTYEQYF.

This clone appeared a few times. The chain joins TRBV28 to TRBJ1-2; TRBD1 might be the D (5 bases). The V and J ends lost 5 bases and 3 bases respectively, with 10 bases between them. The CDR3 contains 13 residues. CDR1 and CDR2 from the germline V gene are MDHEN and SYDVKM. The CDR3 loop reads CASSTDSHYGYTF. The CDR3 DNA sequence: TGTGCCAGCAGTACCGACAGCCACTATGGCTACACCTTC.

This clone was seen once. The chain links TRBV6-5 to TRBJ2-3; D perhaps matches TRBD1 (5 bases). The CDR3 has 14 residues. V was clipped by 6 bases and J by 0 bases, with 10 bases between them. Germline CDR1 and CDR2: MNHEY and SVGAGI. This CDR3 is CASRGRSSTDTQYF. The CDR3, as DNA: TGTGCCAGCAGGGGGCGGTCTAGCACAGATACGCAGTATTTT.

The V gene is TRBV6-5, the J gene TRBJ1-2; 7 bases agree with TRBD1. The J segment lost 2 bases and the V segment lost 6 bases, leaving 6 bases of the junction unmatched. Germline CDR1 and CDR2: MNHEY and SVGAGI. The CDR3 extends over 14 amino acids. In nucleotides, the CDR3 is TGTGCCAGCAGGTCTCGACAGGGAAACTATGGCTACACCTTC. It is translated as CASRSRQGNYGYTF.

This sequence joins TRBV6-5 and TRBJ1-1; D remains ambiguous. There are 15 residues in the CDR3. Germline-derived CDR1 and CDR2 are MNHEY and SVGAGI. Trimming left V 0 bases short and J 1 base short, with 9 bases between. The CDR3 here is CASSYSELSNTEAFF. CDR3 nucleotides: TGTGCCAGCAGTTACTCGGAGCTCTCGAACACTGAAGCTTTCTTT.

CDR3 region: CASSAGQGDDEQFF. The CDR3 bases are TGCGCCAGCAGCGCAGGACAGGGAGATGATGAGCAGTTCTTC. V gene TRBV5-1 combines with J gene TRBJ2-1; 8 bases match TRBD1. V shed 4 bases and J 8 bases; nucleotides not matched to a gene: 8. CDR3 length equals 14 residues. CDR1 and CDR2 (germline): SGHRS, YFSETQ.

The V and J genes are TRBV27 and TRBJ2-3; possible D gene TRBD1, 5 bases. The CDR3 contains 15 residues. The V gene lost 4 bases and the J gene lost 0 bases, with 11 bases spanning the gap. CDR1 is MNHEY, CDR2 SMNVEV, per germline (reference sequence). This CDR3 is CASSSGAGSTDTQYF. CDR3 bases: TGTGCCAGCAGTTCTGGGGCAGGGAGCACAGATACGCAGTATTTT.

This clone turned up a few times. V gene TRBV9 combines with J gene TRBJ2-6; TRBD2 might be the D (6 bases). V was trimmed by 0 bases and J by 0 bases, leaving 22 bases between them. Germline lookup yields CDR1 SGDLS and CDR2 YYNGEE. This CDR3 spans 21 amino acids. CDR3 region: CASSVVHGDSRKNSGANVLTF. The DNA of the CDR3 is TGTGCCAGCAGCGTAGTTCACGGGGACTCTAGGAAAAACTCTGGGGCCAACGTCCTGACTTTC.